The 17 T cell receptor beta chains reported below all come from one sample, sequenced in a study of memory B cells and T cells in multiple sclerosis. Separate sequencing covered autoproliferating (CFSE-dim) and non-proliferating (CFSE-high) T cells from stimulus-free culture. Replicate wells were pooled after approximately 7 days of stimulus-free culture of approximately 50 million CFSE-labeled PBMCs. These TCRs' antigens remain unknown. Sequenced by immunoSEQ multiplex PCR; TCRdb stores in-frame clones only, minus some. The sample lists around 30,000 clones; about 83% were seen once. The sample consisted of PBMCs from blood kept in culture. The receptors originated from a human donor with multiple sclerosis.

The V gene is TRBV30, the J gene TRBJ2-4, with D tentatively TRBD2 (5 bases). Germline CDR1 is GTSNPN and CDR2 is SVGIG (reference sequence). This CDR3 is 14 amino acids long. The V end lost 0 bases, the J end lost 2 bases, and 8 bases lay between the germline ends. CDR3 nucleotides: TGTGCCTGGAGTGTTCCGGGGTCCAAAAACATTCAGTACTTC. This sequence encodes CAWSVPGSKNIQYF.

The CDR3 loop is CSVVEGSTDTQYF. The CDR3 DNA sequence: TGCAGCGTTGTGGAGGGGAGCACAGATACGCAGTATTTT. The rearrangement links TRBV29-1 to TRBJ2-3, with D perhaps TRBD2 (6 bases). Germline CDR1 reads SQVTM; CDR2 reads ANQGSEA. The CDR3 has 13 residues. Trimming left V 4 bases short and J 0 bases short, with 8 bases between.

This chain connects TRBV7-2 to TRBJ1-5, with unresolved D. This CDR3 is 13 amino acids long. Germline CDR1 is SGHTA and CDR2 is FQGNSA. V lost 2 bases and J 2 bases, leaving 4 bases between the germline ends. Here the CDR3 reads CASSLQGNQPQHF. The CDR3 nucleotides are TGTGCCAGCAGCTTACAGGGCAATCAGCCCCAGCATTTT.

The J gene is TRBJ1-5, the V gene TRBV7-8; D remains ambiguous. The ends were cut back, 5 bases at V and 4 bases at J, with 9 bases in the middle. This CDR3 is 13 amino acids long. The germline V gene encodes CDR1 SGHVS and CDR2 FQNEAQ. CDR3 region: CASSNLRNQPQHF. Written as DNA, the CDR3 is TGTGCCAGCAGCAACCTCCGAAATCAGCCCCAGCATTTT.

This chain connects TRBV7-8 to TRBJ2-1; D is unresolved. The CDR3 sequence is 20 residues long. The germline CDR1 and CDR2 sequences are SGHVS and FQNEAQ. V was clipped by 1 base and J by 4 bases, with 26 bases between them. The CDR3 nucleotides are TGTGCCAGCAGCTTAGGGGCACCCACGGACCCCTCAAGGGTTTACAATGAGCAGTTCTTC. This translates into CASSLGAPTDPSRVYNEQFF.

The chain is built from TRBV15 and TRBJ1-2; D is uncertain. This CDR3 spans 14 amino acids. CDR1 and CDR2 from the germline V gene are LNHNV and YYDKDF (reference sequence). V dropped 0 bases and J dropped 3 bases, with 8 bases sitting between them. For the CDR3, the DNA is TGTGCCACCAGCAGAGATTCGAATTACTATGGCTACACCTTC. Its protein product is CATSRDSNYYGYTF. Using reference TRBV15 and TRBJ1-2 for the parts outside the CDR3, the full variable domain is DAMVIQNPRYQVTQFGKPVTLSCSQTLNHNVMYWYQQKSSQAPKLLFHYYDKDFNNEADTPDNFQSRRPNTSFCFLDIRSPGLGDTAMYLCATSRDSNYYGYTFGSGTRLTVV.

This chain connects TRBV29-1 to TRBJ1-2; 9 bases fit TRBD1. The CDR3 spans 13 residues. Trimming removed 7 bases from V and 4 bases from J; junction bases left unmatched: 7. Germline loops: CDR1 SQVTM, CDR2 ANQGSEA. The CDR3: CSAGTGTSYGYTF. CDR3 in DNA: TGCAGCGCCGGGACAGGGACCTCCTATGGCTACACCTTC. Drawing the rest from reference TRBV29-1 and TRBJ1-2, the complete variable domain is SAVISQKPSRDICQRGTSLTIQCQVDSQVTMMFWYRQQPGQSLTLIATANQGSEATYESGFVIDKFPISRPNLTFSTLTVSNMSPEDSSIYLCSAGTGTSYGYTFGSGTRLTVV.

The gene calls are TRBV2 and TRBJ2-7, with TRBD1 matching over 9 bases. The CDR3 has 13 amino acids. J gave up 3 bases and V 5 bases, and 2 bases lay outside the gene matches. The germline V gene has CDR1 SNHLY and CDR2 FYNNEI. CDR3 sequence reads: CASSPTGGYEQYF. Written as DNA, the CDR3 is TGTGCCAGCAGTCCGACAGGGGGCTACGAGCAGTACTTC.

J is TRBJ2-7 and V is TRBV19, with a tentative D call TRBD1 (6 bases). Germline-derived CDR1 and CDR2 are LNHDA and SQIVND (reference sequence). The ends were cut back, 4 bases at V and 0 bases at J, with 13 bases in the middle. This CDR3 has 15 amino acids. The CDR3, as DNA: TGTGCCAGTAGTACTACAGGGCTTAGCTCCTACGAGCAGTACTTC. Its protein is CASSTTGLSSYEQYF.

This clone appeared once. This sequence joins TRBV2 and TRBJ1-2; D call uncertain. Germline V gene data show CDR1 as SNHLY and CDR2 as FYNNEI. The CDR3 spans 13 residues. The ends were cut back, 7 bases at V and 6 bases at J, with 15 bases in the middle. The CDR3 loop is CASNLTPSHGYTF. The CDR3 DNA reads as TGTGCCAGCAACCTGACCCCCAGCCATGGCTACACCTTC.

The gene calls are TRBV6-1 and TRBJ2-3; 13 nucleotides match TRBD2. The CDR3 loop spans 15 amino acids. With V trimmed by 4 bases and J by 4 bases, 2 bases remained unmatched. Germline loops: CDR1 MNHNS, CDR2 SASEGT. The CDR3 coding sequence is TGTGCCAGCAGTGCCACTAGCGGGGGGGCAGATACGCAGTATTTT. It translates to CASSATSGGADTQYF.

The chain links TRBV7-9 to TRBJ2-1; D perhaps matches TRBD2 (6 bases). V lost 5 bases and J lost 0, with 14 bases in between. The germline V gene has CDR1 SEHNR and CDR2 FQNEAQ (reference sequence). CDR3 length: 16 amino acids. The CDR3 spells CASSRGLSLSYNEQFF. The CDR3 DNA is TGTGCCAGCAGCCGGGGACTTTCCCTCTCCTACAATGAGCAGTTCTTC.

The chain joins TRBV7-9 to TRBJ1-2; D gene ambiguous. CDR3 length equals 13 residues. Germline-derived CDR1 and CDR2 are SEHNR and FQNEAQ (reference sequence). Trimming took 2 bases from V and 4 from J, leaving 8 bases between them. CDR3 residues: CASSLPEIYGYTF. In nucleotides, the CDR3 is TGTGCCAGCAGCTTACCAGAGATCTATGGCTACACCTTC.

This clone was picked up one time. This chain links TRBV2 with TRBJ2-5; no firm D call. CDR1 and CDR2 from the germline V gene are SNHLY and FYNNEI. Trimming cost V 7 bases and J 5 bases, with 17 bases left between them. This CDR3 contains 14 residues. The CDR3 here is CASMPGSKMETQYF. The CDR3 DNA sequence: TGTGCCAGCATGCCCGGATCCAAAATGGAGACCCAGTACTTC.

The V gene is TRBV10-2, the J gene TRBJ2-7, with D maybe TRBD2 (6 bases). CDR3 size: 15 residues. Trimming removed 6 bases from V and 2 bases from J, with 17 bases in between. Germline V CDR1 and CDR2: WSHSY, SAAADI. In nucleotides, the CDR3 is TGCGCCAGCAGACCCCCGGGACTCGCAACCTACGAGCAGTACTTC. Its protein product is CASRPPGLATYEQYF.

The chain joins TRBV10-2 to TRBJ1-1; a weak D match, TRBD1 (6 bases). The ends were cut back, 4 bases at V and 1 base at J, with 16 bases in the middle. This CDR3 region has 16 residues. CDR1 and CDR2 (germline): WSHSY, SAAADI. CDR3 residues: CASSVGGGRRNTEAFF. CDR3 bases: TGCGCCAGCAGTGTAGGGGGGGGCAGAAGGAACACTGAAGCTTTCTTT.

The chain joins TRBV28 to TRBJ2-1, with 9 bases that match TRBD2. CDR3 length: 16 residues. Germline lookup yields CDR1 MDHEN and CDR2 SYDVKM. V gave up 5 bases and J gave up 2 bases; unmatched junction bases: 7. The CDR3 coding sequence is TGTGCCAGCAGTGGGGTAGCGGGAGCAGCCTACAATGAGCAGTTCTTC. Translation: CASSGVAGAAYNEQFF.